This entry lists 25 T cell receptor beta chains sequenced from one sample in a study of T cells after yellow fever vaccination. TCRdb passed the 5' RACE reads through MiXCR, listing each CDR3 protein once. The data contain some 350,000 distinct CDR3 sequences, around 6.5% of them singletons. Sequenced here: PBMCs, sampled 5 days after the yellow fever booster vaccination. These receptor sequences come from a man aged 25 to 40 who received the YFV17D yellow fever vaccine.

CDR3 sequence reads: CASSSRAGPYGYTF. CDR3 DNA: TGTGCCAGCAGTTCGAGGGCAGGGCCGTATGGCTACACCTTC. The V call is TRBV12-3 or TRBV12-4, the J call TRBJ1-2, with D possibly matching TRBD1 (5 bases). This CDR3 contains 14 residues. V was cut by 4 bases and J by 5 bases, with 14 bases left in between.

This clonotype was found many times. The genes are TRBV7-2 and TRBJ2-3; D not certain. The CDR3 spans 13 residues. The germline gives CDR1 SGHTA, CDR2 FQGNSA. The V end lost 1 base, the J end lost 2 bases, and 4 bases lay between the germline ends. The CDR3 region has the DNA TGTGCCAGCAGCTTAGTTTACACAGATACGCAGTATTTT. Protein: CASSLVYTDTQYF.

The chain has TRBV5-1 and TRBJ2-3; D uncertain. V gave up 0 bases and J gave up 3 bases, with 5 bases separating them. The germline V gene has CDR1 SGHRS and CDR2 YFSETQ. CDR3 length equals 13 residues. CDR3 DNA: TGCGCCAGCAGCTTGGACCAGACAGATACGCAGTATTTT. This sequence encodes CASSLDQTDTQYF. The whole variable domain, filled in from reference TRBV5-1 and TRBJ2-3, reads KAGVTQTPRYLIKTRGQQVTLSCSPISGHRSVSWYQQTPGQGLQFLFEYFSETQRNKGNFPGRFSGRQFSNSRSEMNVSTLELGDSALYLCASSLDQTDTQYFGPGTRLTVL.

The sample holds many counts of this clonotype. V is TRBV6-5 and J is TRBJ2-1; the match to TRBD1 covers 12 bases. J lost 9 bases, V lost 2 bases, and 5 bases had no gene match. In germline, CDR1 is MNHEY, CDR2 SVGAGI. The CDR3 runs to 15 residues. CDR3 sequence (DNA): TGTGCCAGCAGTTACGGGGACAGGGGGCAGGGTGAGCAGTTCTTC. Translation: CASSYGDRGQGEQFF.

This clonotype turned up a few times. The chain employs TRBV29-1 and TRBJ1-1; no clear D gene. This CDR3 comprises 13 residues. Germline CDR1 is SQVTM and CDR2 is ANQGSEA. Trimming pared 3 bases from V and 1 base from J, leaving 9 bases between. DNA of the CDR3: TGCAGCGTTGACCCGTGGGGGAACACTGAAGCTTTCTTT. Its protein is CSVDPWGNTEAFF. Together with reference TRBV29-1 and TRBJ1-1, the CDR3 gives the full variable domain: SAVISQKPSRDICQRGTSLTIQCQVDSQVTMMFWYRQQPGQSLTLIATANQGSEATYESGFVIDKFPISRPNLTFSTLTVSNMSPEDSSIYLCSVDPWGNTEAFFGQGTRLTVV.

This clonotype was found a few times. The V gene is TRBV19, the J gene TRBJ1-4; 8 nucleotides align to TRBD1. The CDR3 has 13 amino acids. Germline CDR1 is LNHDA and CDR2 is SQIVND (reference sequence). J lost 4 bases, V lost 9 bases, and 4 bases had no gene match. DNA for the CDR3: TGTGCCAGCAAGACAGGGGTTAATGAAAAACTGTTTTTT. Residues: CASKTGVNEKLFF.

The gene calls are TRBV20-1 and TRBJ2-7; tentatively, D is TRBD2 (6 bases). Per germline, CDR1 DFQATT and CDR2 SNEGSKA (reference sequence). There are 16 residues in the CDR3. The germline V and J ends were trimmed by 3 bases and 0 bases, with 18 bases remaining between them. CDR3 in DNA: TGCAGTGCTAGCGCCTCCGGGGGTCTGAGCTCCTACGAGCAGTACTTC. Translation: CSASASGGLSSYEQYF.

This clonotype was detected a few times. The chain is built from TRBV28 and TRBJ2-3; D is uncertain. Germline values: CDR1 MDHEN, CDR2 SYDVKM. With 5 bases removed from V and 7 bases from J, the gap between germline ends came to 4 bases. The CDR3 has 10 residues. CDR3 in amino acids: CASSRYTQYF. The CDR3 DNA reads as TGTGCCAGCAGTCGGTATACGCAGTATTTT.

This clonotype was found a few times. V usage is TRBV30 and J usage is TRBJ2-7; D is undetermined. This CDR3 has 13 amino acids. CDR1 is GTSNPN, CDR2 SVGIG, per germline (reference sequence). With 2 bases removed from V and 2 bases from J, the gap between germline ends came to 10 bases. As DNA, the CDR3 is TGTGCCTGGAGTTCCCTTTTGCCCTACGAGCAGTACTTC. As protein: CAWSSLLPYEQYF.

The V gene is TRBV29-1, the J gene TRBJ2-7; 9 positions match TRBD1. The CDR3 is made up of 14 amino acids. Germline CDR1 is SQVTM and CDR2 is ANQGSEA. The V and J ends lost 3 bases and 1 base, in that order; junction bases with no gene match: 4. CDR3 sequence reads: CSVDPGQGSYEQYF. CDR3 nucleotide sequence: TGCAGCGTTGATCCGGGACAGGGTTCCTACGAGCAGTACTTC.

In this sample, this clonotype turned up many times. The genes are TRBV7-2 and TRBJ2-1, with a possible D match to TRBD2 (5 bases). Germline CDR1 reads SGHTA; CDR2 reads FQGNSA. This CDR3 spans 15 amino acids. V was cut by 5 bases and J by 4 bases, with 15 bases left in between. For the CDR3, the DNA is TGTGCCAGCAGCCCTGAGGGCGACTTTTACAATGAGCAGTTCTTC. It is translated as CASSPEGDFYNEQFF.

V gene TRBV21-1 combines with J gene TRBJ2-1; the D call of TRBD1 is as the table states it, not checked on the DNA. TRBV21-1 is marked as a pseudogene. The CDR3 contains 14 residues. DNA for the CDR3: TGTGCCAGCAGCAAGGGGGCGGATTACAATGAGCAGTTCTTC. This encodes CASSKGADYNEQFF.

This clonotype appeared many times. This chain uses TRBV28 with TRBJ1-6; D gene unclear. The germline V and J ends were trimmed by 6 bases and 0 bases, with 9 bases remaining between them. The CDR3 extends over 15 amino acids. Germline lookup yields CDR1 MDHEN and CDR2 SYDVKM. The CDR3 coding sequence is TGTGCCAGCAGCGTCCAAAGCTCCTATAATTCACCCCTCCACTTT. Encoded protein: CASSVQSSYNSPLHF. The whole variable domain, remainder taken from reference TRBV28 and TRBJ1-6, is DVKVTQSSRYLVKRTGEKVFLECVQDMDHENMFWYRQDPGLGLRLIYFSYDVKMKEKGDIPEGYSVSREKKERFSLILESASTNQTSMYLCASSVQSSYNSPLHFGNGTRLTVT.

V and J are TRBV29-1 and TRBJ2-7, with 8 nucleotides matching TRBD2. The CDR3 consists of 13 residues. Germline loops: CDR1 SQVTM, CDR2 ANQGSEA. The J segment lost 7 bases and the V segment lost 6 bases, leaving 11 bases of the junction unmatched. The CDR3 DNA is TGCAGCGTGGCAACTAGCGGAGGGGGAGAGCAGTACTTC. Translation: CSVATSGGGEQYF.

The V gene is TRBV3-1, the J gene TRBJ1-6, with no clear D. The CDR3 has 14 residues. Germline lookup yields CDR1 LGHDT and CDR2 YNNKEL (reference sequence). Deletions cut 4 bases from V and 6 bases from J, with 10 bases between. DNA for the CDR3: TGTGCCAGCAGCCCCGAGATGGGTAATTCACCCCTCCACTTT. Its protein is CASSPEMGNSPLHF.

This clonotype was seen many times. The chain uses TRBV12-3 or TRBV12-4 and TRBJ1-2, with no clear D. V was shortened by 2 bases and J by 3 bases, with 4 bases between the two germline ends. This CDR3 is 12 amino acids long. CDR3 region: CASSLNYYGYTF. The CDR3 coding sequence is TGTGCCAGCAGTTTAAATTACTATGGCTACACCTTC.

This clonotype was recorded many times. The chain employs TRBV12-5 and TRBJ2-3; TRBD2 matches 10 bases. V shed 4 bases and J 4 bases; nucleotides not matched to a gene: 8. Germline CDR1 is LGHNT and CDR2 is FRNRAP. The length of the CDR3 is 16 residues. CDR3 nucleotide sequence: TGTGCTAGTGGTTCGGCTAGCGGGAGTTTTGCAGATACGCAGTATTTT. Translating gives CASGSASGSFADTQYF.

This clonotype has at least ten counts. The chain joins TRBV12-3 or TRBV12-4 to TRBJ2-7; TRBD1 agrees at 8 bases. The CDR3 totals 14 residues. Unmatched junction bases numbered 8, after V lost 5 bases and J lost 5 bases. Written as DNA, the CDR3 is TGTGCCAGCAGTCGCAGGGGGCCCCCTGACGAGCAGTACTTC. This codes for CASSRRGPPDEQYF.

This clonotype was counted between two and nine times. The chain links TRBV9 to TRBJ2-1, with D possibly matching TRBD1 (6 bases). This CDR3 region has 15 residues. Trimming took 0 bases from V and 4 from J, leaving 11 bases between them. In germline, CDR1 is SGDLS, CDR2 YYNGEE. The CDR3 sequence: CASSVEGQSYNEQFF. CDR3 sequence (DNA): TGTGCCAGCAGCGTAGAAGGACAGTCATACAATGAGCAGTTCTTC.

V and J are TRBV18 and TRBJ1-4; 8 bases align to TRBD1. CDR1 KGHSH and CDR2 LQKENI come from the germline V gene. This CDR3 spans 18 amino acids. With V trimmed by 5 bases and J by 0 bases, 11 bases remained unmatched. The CDR3: CASSMAGTGYATNEKLFF. The CDR3 DNA reads TGTGCCAGCTCAATGGCTGGGACAGGATATGCAACTAATGAAAAACTGTTTTTT. The full variable domain, completed using reference TRBV18 and TRBJ1-4, is NAGVMQNPRHLVRRRGQEARLRCSPMKGHSHVYWYRQLPEEGLKFMVYLQKENIIDESGMPKERFSAEFPKEGPSILRIQQVVRGDSAAYFCASSMAGTGYATNEKLFFGSGTQLSVL.

Ten or more counts support this clonotype. This chain joins TRBV5-1 and TRBJ2-7; TRBD2 matches 8 bases. This CDR3 is built from 14 residues. With V trimmed by 7 bases and J by 0 bases, 6 bases remained unmatched. Germline V CDR1 and CDR2: SGHRS, YFSETQ. The CDR3 DNA reads as TGCGCCAGCGGGACCCGGGGGGGCTCCTACGAGCAGTACTTC. Its translation is CASGTRGGSYEQYF. Full variable domain (rest looked up from reference TRBV5-1 and TRBJ2-7): KAGVTQTPRYLIKTRGQQVTLSCSPISGHRSVSWYQQTPGQGLQFLFEYFSETQRNKGNFPGRFSGRQFSNSRSEMNVSTLELGDSALYLCASGTRGGSYEQYFGPGTRLTVT.

This clonotype was detected ten times or more. This chain links TRBV20-1 with TRBJ2-3, with 8 nucleotides matching TRBD2. This CDR3 has 14 residues. V was pared by 4 bases and J by 1 base, with 4 bases of the junction left unmatched. Germline V gene sequence: CDR1 DFQATT, CDR2 SNEGSKA (reference sequence). The CDR3: CSAKSGSGTDTQYF. The CDR3 DNA is TGCAGTGCTAAAAGCGGGAGTGGCACAGATACGCAGTATTTT.

The rearrangement uses TRBV7-9 and TRBJ2-2; D is uncertain. Per germline, CDR1 SEHNR and CDR2 FQNEAQ (reference sequence). The CDR3 spans 14 residues. The V end lost 1 base, the J end lost 6 bases, and 9 bases lay between the germline ends. The CDR3 spells CASSLGTSSGELFF. The CDR3 region has the DNA TGTGCCAGCAGCTTAGGGACCTCATCCGGGGAGCTGTTTTTT.

This clonotype was counted at least ten times. V usage is TRBV3-1 and J usage is TRBJ2-2; D ambiguous. Germline V gives CDR1 LGHDT, CDR2 YNNKEL (reference sequence). CDR3 length: 14 residues. Trimming removed 2 bases at V and 5 bases at J, with 9 bases between. The CDR3 nucleotides are TGTGCCAGCAGCCAATTCCGACTTACCGGGGAGCTGTTTTTT. It yields the protein CASSQFRLTGELFF.

The sample holds a few counts of this clonotype. The CDR3 DNA reads as TGTGCCAGTAGTAATGCCCCGGGATATGACAATCAGCCCCAGCATTTT. The encoded protein is CASSNAPGYDNQPQHF. The chain joins TRBV19 to TRBJ1-5; no reliable D call. Trimming left V 4 bases short and J 3 bases short, with 16 bases between. The CDR3 covers 16 residues. CDR1 is LNHDA, CDR2 SQIVND, per germline (reference sequence).